This T cell receptor beta chain was captured in a study of regulatory dendritic cells for organ transplantation. Study context: Monocytes received vitamin D3 on days 0 and 4, IL-10 on day 4. Dendritic cell cultures received LPS on day 6.

The data were produced by immunoSEQ multiplex PCR, yet TCRdb's version contains in-frame clones alone and is incomplete. This sample has around 7,400 clones; about 70% occur once, and the top ten carry 3.5% to 4.5%. Findings and caveats of the study: Memory CD8+ clonal expansion seemed more limited with regulatory than mature dendritic cells.

This clone was detected only a few times. Antigen unknown. V gave up 3 bases and J gave up 6 bases; unmatched junction bases: 8. The germline CDR1 and CDR2 sequences are KGHSH and LQKENI. This CDR3 contains 17 residues. Sorted T cells were CFSE-labeled and cultured 5 days with allogeneic regulatory or mature dendritic cells at 1:10. Memory T cells were CD45RO+, naive were CD45RA+, sorted by FACS. The chain is built from TRBV18 and TRBJ2-2; the match to TRBD2 covers 12 bases. This clonotype was sampled from a human donor in good health. Sequencing was performed on memory CD4+ T cells from blood cultured with dendritic cells. Subset in this sample: CD45RO+ memory T cells. CDR3 loop: CASSPPGLAGRSGELFF. In DNA form, the CDR3 reads TGTGCCAGCTCACCCCCCGGACTAGCGGGGCGTTCCGGGGAGCTGTTTTTT.